This T cell receptor (beta chain) was obtained from a study of cytomegalovirus exposure and HLA in healthy donors (dated by TCRdb to about 2017). Broadly, across the study: In an earlier analysis of roughly 590 of the donors, 276 Gb of sequence data and approximately 100 million unique TCR beta sequences from about 180 million T cells were reported. The study used immunosequencing to profile the T cell repertoires of about 670 subjects and linked those repertoires to cytomegalovirus serostatus. Because of strong linkage in the cohort, five DR-DQ haplotypes were treated as single units for association and clustering. The study aimed to test whether cataloging public T cell receptors could reveal signatures of past pathogen exposure. The later analysis used no new phenotypic data to find candidate immune exposures, relying instead on TCR beta sequences and their occurrence across donors. The study combined high-throughput TCR immunosequencing, statistical association of individual TCRs with disease status, and machine learning to predict cytomegalovirus infection status. The number of typed donors differed by locus: roughly 620-630 for A, B, C, DRB1 and DQB1; approximately 520 for DQA1; over 600 for DPA1; and roughly 490 for DPB1. Every discovery cohort repertoire had been produced on one sequencing platform. Approximately 310 gigabases of sequencing data and approximately 92 million unique TCR sequences made up an early release that covered under 750 HLA-typed donors. A separate validation cohort of over 95 different subjects was used in addition to the roughly 670-subject first cohort. Of the 300 to 450 genotyped donors, less than 90% were placed in the genetic ancestry cluster associated with self-reported Caucasian donors. On average, around 240,000 unique TCR beta nucleotide sequences were sequenced per donor among several hundred genotyped donors of the cohort, with roughly 18% of those sequences being non-productive. A later analysis re-analyzed previously published TCR beta repertoires from roughly 690 donors and added high-resolution HLA genotyping to study TCR occurrence patterns. In an earlier analysis of several hundred of the donors, high-throughput TCR beta sequencing was used to judge whether each TCR beta V gene segment behaved as functional or pseudogenic. Donor age, sex, ethnicity and CMV serostatus were compiled alongside the repertoire data. A later genetic analysis took genome-wide SNP genotypes for about three fifths of the 666 donors and used that subset as a discovery cohort. Both class I and class II loci were covered by HLA typing, at four-digit resolution. On the study overall, not on this receptor specifically: When HLA alleles, especially DR and DQ, strongly co-occurred, TCR associations were difficult to assign to individual alleles. The classifier was reported to diagnose cytomegalovirus status with high specificity and sensitivity in both the original cohort and the validation cohort. Specific HLA alleles were associated with some 15,000 TCR beta sequences at a false discovery rate of 0.05 in a later analysis. In a later analysis, HLA-associated TCR beta chains were found to be more clonally expanded and to have lower generation probabilities than equally common non-associated chains. While some public TCRs were present in many individuals, most TCR sequences turned up only very rarely across donors. This cohort had only TCR beta chains sequenced, and the lack of alpha or paired-chain data limited which features could be detected. Immune exposure information for the cohort was limited to CMV serostatus. A cluster of highly shared sequence variants was judged likely to be a technical artifact of the sequencing pipeline. HLA typing was unavailable for some donors at each locus, so association tests used only the typed subset. In a later genetic analysis, a missense DCLRE1C variant was associated with V-gene and J-gene trimming of TCR beta chains, and the association was replicated in an independent cohort. Three of the identified cytomegalovirus-associated TCR beta chains were confirmed in vitro to be specific for cytomegalovirus antigens. In a later genetic analysis, fewer N-insertions in productive TCRs were reported among donors in an Asian-associated ancestry cluster than the roughly 700-donor mean. Linkage disequilibrium might explain the correlated functional status among segregating V segments, but an unknown experimental factor could not be ruled out. Some 16 rarely observed V segments, including chromosome 9 orphons, were excluded from the earlier analysis of just under 600 of the donors because counts were too low. Some IMGT-functional V segments, including TRBV6-2 and TRBV6-3, could not be distinguished by the 87-base-pair reads and were therefore excluded. In a later analysis, the rate of TCR association differed among HLA loci, with DRB1 alleles having the most associated TCRs and HLA-C alleles having the fewest. Presence/absence analyses assumed roughly uniform sequencing depth across donors, an assumption that may not hold. A total of roughly 160 TCR beta chains were listed by the study as associated with cytomegalovirus. A later analysis reported that several top co-occurrence clusters appeared linked to parvovirus B19, influenza, CMV and Epstein-Barr virus. A further reported finding was that TCR beta sequences accurately predicted the HLA-A and HLA-B alleles for most subjects in the first cohort. Broadly in line with IMGT annotations, most TCR beta V segments showed up in productive rearrangements about 87% or about 30% of the time in an earlier analysis of 587 of the donors. In a later analysis, most CMV-associated TCR beta chains were found to appear HLA-restricted, with HLA associations seemingly driven largely by CMV exposure. The authors suggested that the approach could potentially be generalized to other disease states and immunological phenotypes.

The cohort consisted of fewer than 700 healthy bone marrow donors. At the time of sampling, all cohort members were nominally healthy, though unrecorded immune exposures were likely present. The donor tested CMV seropositive, placing the donor among the 250 to 350 seropositive members of the cohort. A peripheral blood sample was collected from each donor, and TCR beta sequencing was performed on peripheral blood mononuclear cells. The Qiagen DNeasy Blood Extraction Kit was used to extract genomic DNA from the blood cell samples. The library was prepared using the immunoSEQ multiplex PCR assay. A mixture of 60 forward primers for TCR Vbeta segments and 13 reverse primers for TCR Jbeta segments was used in the multiplex PCR. A multiplex PCR assay on genomic DNA amplified the CDR3 region of rearranged TCR beta genes. The Illumina HiSeq System was used to sequence the amplified TCR beta libraries as 87-base-pair reads. Per the source publication's procedure: A later analysis tallied roughly 80 million unique TCR beta chains across the 666 repertoires, and approximately 11 million of those chains were shared by two or more donors. To remove PCR and sequencing errors, raw reads were error-corrected and collapsed into unique sequences using a nearest-neighbor algorithm that merged closely related sequences. Alignment of CDR3 sequences to IMGT reference sequences was used to assign V, D and J gene segments. Each retained sequence needed at least a six-nucleotide match to both a V gene segment and a J gene segment. Rearrangements were classified as productive when the CDR3 lacked stop codons and remained in frame with V and J, and all other rearrangements were classified as non-productive. CDR3 was defined according to IMGT convention as the region running from the second conserved V-encoded cysteine to the conserved J-encoded phenylalanine. In an earlier analysis of around 570 of the donors, sequences lacking an unambiguous match to a single V gene segment were excluded. An earlier analysis of a few hundred of the donors classified V segments as functional when productive rearrangements were above 56.7% and as segregating when the standard deviation between donors was above 5%. A statistical classification framework was developed to diagnose cytomegalovirus status using the catalog of TCR beta chain sequences. A later analysis assigned V and J genes by comparing TCR nucleotide sequences with IMGT/GENE-DB human TR gene sequences. A later analysis assigned CDR3 sequences and most-parsimonious VDJ recombination scenarios with the TCRdist pipeline. A later analysis defined each TCR beta chain by its CDR3 amino acid sequence plus V-gene family, and excluded reads lacking a unique V-gene family. A later analysis removed several hundred highly shared, low-generation-probability nucleotide sequences to deal with suspected cross-contamination and a sequencing artifact. In a later analysis, a clonal expansion index was calculated for each public chain from normalized within-repertoire ranks of inferred template counts. In a later analysis, generation probabilities were computed using a VDJ recombination model fitted to out-of-frame rearrangements, and the results were checked against IGoR. In a later analysis, TCR-TCR, TCR-HLA and TCR-CMV co-occurrence was scored with hypergeometric tests, and a repertoire-size bias correction was applied to TCR pairs. In a later analysis, false discovery rates were estimated by permuting HLA or CMV assignments 20 times. A later analysis grouped co-occurring TCRs with DBSCAN, adding TCRdist sequence similarity when clustering within HLA-allele-positive subsets. Repertoires with fewer than 30,000 or more than 120,000 public chains, plus five repertoires with anomalous nucleotide sharing, were excluded from co-occurrence clustering. The clones in this table, taken by TCRdb from immuneACCESS, are in-frame only. Not every clone is retained; where verified, under half of the shortfall comes from an unresolved V gene, and the cause of the rest is unknown. The V and J calls and clone size were taken over from that table, and D and trimming were inferred from the DNA. The sample contains 110,000 to 150,000 clones, almost 85% of them found a single time. 3% to 3.5% of the sample comes from the top ten.

Concerning this clone itself: Its antigen has not been determined. Nothing much larger sits one base from this clone, and base qualities are not available.

At the junction V is shortened by 2 bases and J by 7 bases; bases outside the gene matches: 8. The germline V gene supplies CDR1 MNHEY and CDR2 SVGAGI. The CDR3 runs 15 residues from the cysteine to the phenylalanine. Of the read, only the CDR3 DNA is kept; its 45 bases are in frame from base 1. This clonotype was sampled from a man aged 18-30 years in good health and CMV-seropositive. The sequencing sample was made of PBMCs. Here the chain combines TRBV6-5 and TRBJ1-2; 9 of the junction bases match TRBD1. In nucleotides, the sequence is TGTGCCAGCAGTTACAAGGGACAGGGAATCGGTGGCTACACCTTC. Its product reads: CASSYKGQGIGGYTF.